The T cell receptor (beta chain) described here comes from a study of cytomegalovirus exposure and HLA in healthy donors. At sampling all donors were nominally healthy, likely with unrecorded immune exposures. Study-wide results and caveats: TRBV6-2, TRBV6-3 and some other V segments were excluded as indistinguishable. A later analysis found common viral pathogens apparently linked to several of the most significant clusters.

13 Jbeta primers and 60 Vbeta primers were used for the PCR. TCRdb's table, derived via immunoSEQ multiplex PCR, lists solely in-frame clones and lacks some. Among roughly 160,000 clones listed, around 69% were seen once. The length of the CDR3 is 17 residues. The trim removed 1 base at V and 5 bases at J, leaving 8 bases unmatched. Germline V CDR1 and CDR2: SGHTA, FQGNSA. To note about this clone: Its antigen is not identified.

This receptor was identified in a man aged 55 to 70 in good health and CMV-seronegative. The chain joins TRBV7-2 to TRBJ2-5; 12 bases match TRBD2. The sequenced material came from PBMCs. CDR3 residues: CASSLVPLAGGAETQYF. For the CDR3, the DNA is TGTGCCAGCAGCTTAGTCCCGCTAGCGGGGGGGGCGGAGACCCAGTACTTC.